The clone carrying this T cell receptor (beta chain) is deemed large. Its matching antigen is unknown. The CDR3 runs 14 residues. Germline lookup yields CDR1 SGHRS and CDR2 YFSETQ. Trimming at V came to 4 bases and at J to 4 bases, leaving 7 bases not matched to a gene. These data are taken from a study of siplizumab effects on memory and regulatory T cells. Study-wide results and caveats: The drug siplizumab significantly decreased the alloreactive sequences that could be traced to unstimulated CD4+ memory cells. Naive T cells seemed more diverse than memory cells; they also seemed major alloresponse contributors.

Researchers cocultured the mixed lymphocyte reaction cells at 37°C for five to six days. Libraries were prepared by immunoSEQ multiplex PCR; TCRdb keeps only in-frame clonotypes and omits some of them. The sample lists approximately 3,300 clones; about 53% were seen once. The gene calls are TRBV5-1 and TRBJ2-7; 8 bases match TRBD1. This TCR derives from a human donor in good health; the cells came from an allogeneic mixed lymphocyte reaction. Material for sequencing was CFSE-low (dividing) CD4+ T cells sorted from an allogeneic mixed lymphocyte reaction. CDR3 residues: CASSADRVPYEQYF. For the CDR3, the DNA is TGCGCCAGCAGCGCGGACAGGGTTCCGTACGAGCAGTACTTC.